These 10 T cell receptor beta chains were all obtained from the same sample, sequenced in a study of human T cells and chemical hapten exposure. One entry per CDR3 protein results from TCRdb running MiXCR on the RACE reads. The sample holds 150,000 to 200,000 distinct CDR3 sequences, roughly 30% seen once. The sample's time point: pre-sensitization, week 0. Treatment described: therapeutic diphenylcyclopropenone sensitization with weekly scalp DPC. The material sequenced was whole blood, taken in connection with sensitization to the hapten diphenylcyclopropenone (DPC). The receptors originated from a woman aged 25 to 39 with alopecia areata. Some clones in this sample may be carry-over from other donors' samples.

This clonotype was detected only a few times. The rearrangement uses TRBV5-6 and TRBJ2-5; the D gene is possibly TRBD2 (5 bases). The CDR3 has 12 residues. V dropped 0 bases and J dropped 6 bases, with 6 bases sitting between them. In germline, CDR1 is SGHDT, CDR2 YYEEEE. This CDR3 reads CASSLGRKTQYF. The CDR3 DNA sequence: TGTGCCAGCAGCTTGGGGAGGAAGACCCAGTACTTC. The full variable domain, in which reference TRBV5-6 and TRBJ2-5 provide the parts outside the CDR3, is DAGVTQSPTHLIKTRGQQVTLRCSPKSGHDTVSWYQQALGQGPQFIFQYYEEEERQRGNFPDRFSGHQFPNYSSELNVNALLLGDSALYLCASSLGRKTQYFGPGTRLLVL.

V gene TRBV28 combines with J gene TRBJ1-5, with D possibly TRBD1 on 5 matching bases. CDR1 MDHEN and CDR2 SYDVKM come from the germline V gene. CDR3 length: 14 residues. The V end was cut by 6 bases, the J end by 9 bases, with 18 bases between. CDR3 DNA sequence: TGTGCCAGCAGCCTAGGACACGCGCGGTGGCCCCAGCATTTT. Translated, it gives CASSLGHARWPQHF.

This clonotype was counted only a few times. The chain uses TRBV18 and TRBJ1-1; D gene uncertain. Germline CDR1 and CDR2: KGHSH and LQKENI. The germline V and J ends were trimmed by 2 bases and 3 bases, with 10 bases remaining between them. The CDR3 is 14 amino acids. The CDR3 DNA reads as TGTGCCAGCTCACCAAGCGTCGGGCACACTGAAGCTTTCTTT. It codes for CASSPSVGHTEAFF.

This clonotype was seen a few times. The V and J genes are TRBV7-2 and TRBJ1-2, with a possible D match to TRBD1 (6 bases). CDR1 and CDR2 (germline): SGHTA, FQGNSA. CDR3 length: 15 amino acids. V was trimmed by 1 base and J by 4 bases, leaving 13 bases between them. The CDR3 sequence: CASSLGGHPGYGYTF. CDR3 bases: TGTGCCAGCAGCTTAGGGGGACACCCAGGCTATGGCTACACCTTC.

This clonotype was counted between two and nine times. The CDR3 nucleotides are TGTGCCAGCAGTGCTTATCAGGAGTTAGTTGAAGCTTTCTTT. Encoded protein: CASSAYQELVEAFF. The chain combines TRBV6-2 or TRBV6-3 with TRBJ1-1, with no clear D. Germline V CDR1 and CDR2: MNHEY, SVGEGT. This CDR3 region has 14 residues. Trimming took off 5 bases at V and 7 bases at J, with 17 bases between the two ends.

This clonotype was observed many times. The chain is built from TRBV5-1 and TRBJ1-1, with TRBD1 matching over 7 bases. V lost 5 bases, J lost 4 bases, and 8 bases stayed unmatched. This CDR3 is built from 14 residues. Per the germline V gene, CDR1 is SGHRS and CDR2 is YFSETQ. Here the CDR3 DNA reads TGCGCCAGCAGAGCCGACGCAGGGGGCACTGAAGCTTTCTTT. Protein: CASRADAGGTEAFF.

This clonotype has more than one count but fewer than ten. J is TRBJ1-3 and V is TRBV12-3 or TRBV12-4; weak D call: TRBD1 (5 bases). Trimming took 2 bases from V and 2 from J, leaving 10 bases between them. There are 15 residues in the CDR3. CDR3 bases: TGTGCCAGCAGTTTACAGGCAGGGACTGGAAACACCATATATTTT. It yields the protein CASSLQAGTGNTIYF.

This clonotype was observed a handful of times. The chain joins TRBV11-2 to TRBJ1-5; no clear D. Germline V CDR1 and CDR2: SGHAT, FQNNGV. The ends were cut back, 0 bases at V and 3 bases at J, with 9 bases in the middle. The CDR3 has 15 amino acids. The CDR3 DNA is TGTGCCAGCAGCTTAGAGGGGTCTCCCAATCAGCCCCAGCATTTT. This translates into CASSLEGSPNQPQHF.

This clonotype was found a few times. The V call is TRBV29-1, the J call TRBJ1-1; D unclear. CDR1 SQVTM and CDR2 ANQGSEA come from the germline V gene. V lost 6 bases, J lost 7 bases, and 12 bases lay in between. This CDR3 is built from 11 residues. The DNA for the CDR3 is TGCAGCGTAAGGGATGTTTATGAAGCTTTCTTT. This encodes CSVRDVYEAFF. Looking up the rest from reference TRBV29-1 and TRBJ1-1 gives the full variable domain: SAVISQKPSRDICQRGTSLTIQCQVDSQVTMMFWYRQQPGQSLTLIATANQGSEATYESGFVIDKFPISRPNLTFSTLTVSNMSPEDSSIYLCSVRDVYEAFFGQGTRLTVV.

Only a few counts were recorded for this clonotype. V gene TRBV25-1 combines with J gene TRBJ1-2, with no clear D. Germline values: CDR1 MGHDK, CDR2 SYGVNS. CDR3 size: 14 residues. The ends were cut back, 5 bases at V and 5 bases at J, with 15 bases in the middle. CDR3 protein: CASSLSPDAYGYTF. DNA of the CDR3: TGTGCCAGCAGTCTCAGTCCAGACGCTTATGGCTACACCTTC.